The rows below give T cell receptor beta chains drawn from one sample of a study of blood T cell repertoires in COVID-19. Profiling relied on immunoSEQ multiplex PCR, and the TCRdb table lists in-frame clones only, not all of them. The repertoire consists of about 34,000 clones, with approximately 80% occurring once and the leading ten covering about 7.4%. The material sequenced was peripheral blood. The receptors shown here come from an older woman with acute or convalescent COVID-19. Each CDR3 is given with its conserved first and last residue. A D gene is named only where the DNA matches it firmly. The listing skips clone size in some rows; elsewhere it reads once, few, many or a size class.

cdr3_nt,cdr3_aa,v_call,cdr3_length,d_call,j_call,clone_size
TGTGCCAGCAGCTTAGGGCCGGGAGATTACAATGAGCAGTTCTTC,CASSLGPGDYNEQFF,TRBV7-2,15,.,TRBJ2-1,.
TGCGCCAGCAGCCAAGCGGGGACAGGAGCACGCTACACCTTC,CASSQAGTGARYTF,TRBV4-1,14,TRBD1,TRBJ1-2,.
TGTGCCAGCATCCCCGGACAGGGTTTCGGGTCTAATGAAAAACTGTTTTTT,CASIPGQGFGSNEKLFF,TRBV28,17,TRBD1,TRBJ1-4,.
TGTGCCAGCAGTTCAAACAGGGCAAGCTCTGGAAACACCATATATTTT,CASSSNRASSGNTIYF,TRBV6-5,16,.,TRBJ1-3,.
TGTGCCAGCTCACCTCCCGGGACAGGGGGCAGGAATGAAAAACTGTTTTTT,CASSPPGTGGRNEKLFF,TRBV18,17,TRBD1,TRBJ1-4,.
TGTGCCAGCAGCTTGGGGACCGGGACAGGGGGCGAGCAGTACTTC,CASSLGTGTGGEQYF,TRBV12-1,15,.,TRBJ2-7,once
TGTGCCAGCAGTCCCACAGCCTACGAGCAGTACTTC,CASSPTAYEQYF,TRBV11-2,12,.,TRBJ2-7,.
TGTGCCAGCAGCTCTAATAACTACGAGCAGTACTTC,CASSSNNYEQYF,TRBV11-2,12,.,TRBJ2-7,.
TGTGCCAGCAGCGTGGAGTTCTCTGGAAACACCATATATTTT,CASSVEFSGNTIYF,TRBV9,14,.,TRBJ1-3,.
TGCGCCAGCAGTCCAACAGGGGGGCACAGTCCCTACGAGCAGTACTTC,CASSPTGGHSPYEQYF,TRBV10-1,16,TRBD1,TRBJ2-7,.
TGTGCCAGCAGCCAAGAATCTCCAGGCCTTAATGAAAAACTGTTTTTT,CASSQESPGLNEKLFF,TRBV3-1/TRBV3-2,16,.,TRBJ1-4,.
TGTGCCAGCAGTTTAAAAGGAGTGAACACTGAAGCTTTCTTT,CASSLKGVNTEAFF,TRBV27,14,.,TRBJ1-1,few
TGTGCCAGCTCCCTCTCCAGGGAGGGTGAAGCTTTCTTT,CASSLSREGEAFF,TRBV18,13,.,TRBJ1-1,medium-sized
TGTGCCAGCTCATGGGGCGACTCGAACACTGAAGCTTTCTTT,CASSWGDSNTEAFF,TRBV18,14,.,TRBJ1-1,.
TGTGCCAGTAAGGAGTATCAGGGGAAAGCTTTCTTT,CASKEYQGKAFF,TRBV19,12,.,TRBJ1-1,.
TGTGCCAGCAGTGAAAGGGAGGGTGGAAACACCATATATTTT,CASSEREGGNTIYF,TRBV7-8,14,.,TRBJ1-3,few
TGTGCCAGCAGCTTAGCCGGGGGGTACACCGGGGAGCTGTTTTTT,CASSLAGGYTGELFF,TRBV5-8,15,TRBD2,TRBJ2-2,once
TGTGCCAGCAGCGTTGCAAAGAACAGGGGATGGACTGAAGCTTTCTTT,CASSVAKNRGWTEAFF,TRBV9,16,TRBD1,TRBJ1-1,.
TGTGCCAGCAGCTTGGGACAGGGCGAACGCGAAGCTTTCTTT,CASSLGQGEREAFF,TRBV5-8,14,TRBD1,TRBJ1-1,.
TGCGCCAGCAGCCGCCCCGGGGGGGCCCTCTTGAATGAGCAGTTCTTC,CASSRPGGALLNEQFF,TRBV4-1,16,TRBD2,TRBJ2-1,.
TGTGCCAGTAGGGGAAGACAGGGGGTCATGAACACTGAAGCTTTCTTT,CASRGRQGVMNTEAFF,TRBV19,16,TRBD1,TRBJ1-1,.
TGTGCCAGCAGTGAAGAAGAGCGGGGGAGCTCCTACGAGCAGTACTTC,CASSEEERGSSYEQYF,TRBV2,16,TRBD2,TRBJ2-7,.
TGTGCCAGCAGTGAGGACAGGGGGGTAAAGACCCAGTACTTC,CASSEDRGVKTQYF,TRBV6-1,14,TRBD1,TRBJ2-5,.
TGTGCCATCAGAAACAGGGAAAAACTGTTTTTT,CAIRNREKLFF,TRBV10-3,11,.,TRBJ1-4,.
TGTGCCAGCAGCCACACAGCCGGCACAGATACGCAGTATTTT,CASSHTAGTDTQYF,TRBV7-2,14,.,TRBJ2-3,.
TGTGCCAGCAGTGACAGATCCTCTGGGGCCAACGTCCTGACTTTC,CASSDRSSGANVLTF,TRBV2,15,.,TRBJ2-6,few
TGTGCCAGCAGTAGGGACAGCCAAGCCTATGGCTACACCTTC,CASSRDSQAYGYTF,TRBV6-5,14,TRBD1,TRBJ1-2,.
TGTGCCAGCAGCCGCTCAGGGGTTCAGCCCCAGCATTTT,CASSRSGVQPQHF,TRBV7-9,13,.,TRBJ1-5,few
TGTGCCAGCAGGAGCCCGGGACTAGCCCTGAATGAGCAGTTCTTC,CASRSPGLALNEQFF,TRBV11-2,15,TRBD2,TRBJ2-1,once
TGTGCCAGCAGCTTAGGGGACAGGTCCAATCCCCACTACGAGCAGTACTTC,CASSLGDRSNPHYEQYF,TRBV7-2,17,TRBD1,TRBJ2-7,once
TGTGCCACCCACCCAGGGCAGGGGGCTAGGAATGAGCAGTTCTTC,CATHPGQGARNEQFF,TRBV19,15,TRBD1,TRBJ2-1,.
TGCGCCAGCAGCCAAACTCGTCGGGATCCGCCGACACCCCTCCACTTT,CASSQTRRDPPTPLHF,TRBV4-1,16,.,TRBJ1-6,.
TGTGCCAGCAGCCCCCGGGGGTACAATGAGCAGTTCTTC,CASSPRGYNEQFF,TRBV7-8,13,.,TRBJ2-1,.
TGTGCCAGCAGAGACAGGGGGGTGAACGAGCAGTACTTC,CASRDRGVNEQYF,TRBV27,13,TRBD1,TRBJ2-7,few
TGTGCCAGCAGTTTAGTCGGGACAGGGAACTATGGCTACACCTTC,CASSLVGTGNYGYTF,TRBV28,15,TRBD1,TRBJ1-2,.
TGTGCCAGTACTGAGGACACCAGCTCCTATAATTCACCCCTCCACTTT,CASTEDTSSYNSPLHF,TRBV19,16,.,TRBJ1-6,once
TGTGCCAGCACCGCCGGACAGGGGTCCTACAATGAGCAGTTCTTC,CASTAGQGSYNEQFF,TRBV3-1/TRBV3-2,15,TRBD1,TRBJ2-1,.
TGTGCCAGCAGTGCACAGAGTAGCACAGATACGCAGTATTTT,CASSAQSSTDTQYF,TRBV7-2,14,.,TRBJ2-3,once
TGCGCCAGCAGCTCCTGGATCGGGACAGGGGAGAACACTGAAGCTTTCTTT,CASSSWIGTGENTEAFF,TRBV5-1,17,TRBD1,TRBJ1-1,.
TGTGCCAGTAGCCTGGACAGCTCTGGAAACACCATATATTTT,CASSLDSSGNTIYF,TRBV19,14,.,TRBJ1-3,.
TGTGCCAGCAGCGGACTAGCGGGGGAACAGTACTTC,CASSGLAGEQYF,TRBV12-3/TRBV12-4,12,TRBD2,TRBJ2-7,.
TGTGCCAGCAGCTCCGACAACAGAAGATATAATTCACCCCTCCACTTT,CASSSDNRRYNSPLHF,TRBV5-6,16,.,TRBJ1-6,few
TGTGCCAGCAGCCAAGCACATGGCTATGGCTACACCTTC,CASSQAHGYGYTF,TRBV4-2,13,.,TRBJ1-2,few
TGTGCCTTAGGGAGGGGTCTAACGGATACGCAGTATTTT,CALGRGLTDTQYF,TRBV30,13,TRBD2,TRBJ2-3,.
TGTGCCAGCAGCCCAGCGCTCGTGAACACTGAAGCTTTCTTT,CASSPALVNTEAFF,TRBV7-9,14,.,TRBJ1-1,.
TGTGCCAGCAGCCTACAGGGATTCGGCTACACCTTC,CASSLQGFGYTF,TRBV12-3/TRBV12-4,12,.,TRBJ1-2,.
TGTGCCAGCAGTCAAGAAAAACTGTTTTTT,CASSQEKLFF,TRBV2,10,.,TRBJ1-4,.
TGTGCCAGTAGTCCACAGGAAACCTATGGCTACACCTTC,CASSPQETYGYTF,TRBV19,13,.,TRBJ1-2,.
TGTGCCAGCAGTCCAGACAAGCGGGCACGCCCCTACGAGCAGTACTTC,CASSPDKRARPYEQYF,TRBV7-8,16,.,TRBJ2-7,.
TGTGCCAGCTCACCGGGGAGAAGTACTGAAGCTTTCTTT,CASSPGRSTEAFF,TRBV18,13,.,TRBJ1-1,.
TGTGCCAGCAGCGTAGGTGTAGGACTAGCGGGGGCTGAGCAGTTCTTC,CASSVGVGLAGAEQFF,TRBV9,16,TRBD2,TRBJ2-1,.